The 21 T cell receptor beta chains listed next were all sequenced from one sample in a study of OX40 agonist ivuxolimab in advanced cancers. Clones were read by immunoSEQ multiplex PCR, and TCRdb kept only the in-frame ones, dropping some. Among 40,000 to 60,000 clones, almost 80% were seen once, and the ten largest hold 7.9%. Material: CD4+ or CD8+ T cells sorted from blood, obtained in a trial of the OX40 agonist ivuxolimab. The receptor source for this set is an adult with an advanced solid tumor such as melanoma, head and neck, liver or kidney cancer.

The rearrangement joins TRBV6-1 to TRBJ2-3, with D possibly being TRBD2 (6 bases). Germline CDR1 is MNHNS and CDR2 is SASEGT. This CDR3 contains 17 residues. The V and J ends lost 1 base and 5 bases respectively, with 19 bases between them. CDR3 loop: CASSEGKTALGGDTQYF. Written as DNA, the CDR3 is TGTGCCAGCAGTGAAGGGAAGACGGCCCTCGGGGGAGATACGCAGTATTTT.

The CDR3 sequence is CASSPPGDAEKLFF. The DNA of the CDR3 is TGTGCCAGCTCACCACCGGGGGACGCTGAAAAACTGTTTTTT. The J gene is TRBJ1-4, the V gene TRBV18, with D possibly matching TRBD1 (5 bases). The germline V gene encodes CDR1 KGHSH and CDR2 LQKENI. The length of the CDR3 is 14 residues. V was clipped by 0 bases and J by 7 bases, with 9 bases between them.

This chain joins TRBV4-3 and TRBJ2-5; possibly TRBD1 for D (5 bases). Germline values: CDR1 LGHNA, CDR2 YSLEER. V lost 1 base and J 9 bases, leaving 9 bases between the germline ends. The CDR3 sequence is 12 residues long. CDR3 loop: CASSQGEGAQYF. CDR3 DNA: TGCGCCAGCAGCCAAGGGGAAGGGGCCCAGTACTTC.

This clone was seen once. The rearrangement links TRBV4-3 to TRBJ1-2, with 8 bases fitting TRBD1. The CDR3 is made up of 15 amino acids. V gave up 1 base and J gave up 4 bases; unmatched junction bases: 5. Germline V gene lookup returns CDR1 LGHNA and CDR2 YSLEER. CDR3 residues: CASSQGTGIGYGYTF. The CDR3 nucleotides read TGCGCCAGCAGCCAAGGGACAGGGATTGGCTATGGCTACACCTTC.

The chain is built from TRBV29-1 and TRBJ1-2; 8 nucleotides match TRBD1. The CDR3 loop spans 13 amino acids. V was pared by 7 bases and J by 4 bases, with 8 bases of the junction left unmatched. Germline CDR1 is SQVTM and CDR2 is ANQGSEA. DNA for the CDR3: TGCAGCGGGGTAGGACAGGGACGCTATGGCTACACCTTC. Translated: CSGVGQGRYGYTF.

This clone was observed once. This sequence joins TRBV6-6 and TRBJ1-1; D gene ambiguous. Trimming cost V 7 bases and J 5 bases, with 8 bases left between them. The CDR3 has 11 residues. Germline CDR1 reads MNHNY; CDR2 reads SVGAGI (reference sequence). The CDR3 is CASKGWTEAFF. DNA for the CDR3: TGTGCCAGCAAGGGATGGACTGAAGCTTTCTTT.

The chain recombines TRBV4-2 with TRBJ2-1; 8 bases agree with TRBD2. V was pared by 3 bases and J by 6 bases, with 10 bases of the junction left unmatched. The CDR3 extends over 16 amino acids. Germline V gives CDR1 LGHNA, CDR2 YNFKEQ. The CDR3 region is CASSQLSGSGSNEQFF. CDR3 in DNA: TGTGCCAGCAGCCAGCTGAGCGGGAGTGGTAGCAATGAGCAGTTCTTC.

This sequence joins TRBV2 and TRBJ2-5, with 12 bases lining up with TRBD1. CDR1 is SNHLY, CDR2 FYNNEI, per germline. V gave up 11 bases and J gave up 4 bases; unmatched junction bases: 5. This CDR3 is 13 amino acids long. CDR3 sequence (DNA): TGTGCCCGCGGGACAGGGGGCATAGAGACCCAGTACTTC. Its translation is CARGTGGIETQYF.

This clone was recorded a few times. V and J are TRBV30 and TRBJ1-1; 10 bases are a match to TRBD1. Germline V gives CDR1 GTSNPN, CDR2 SVGIG (reference sequence). CDR3 length equals 14 residues. The ends lost 5 bases at V and 3 bases at J; junction bases unmatched: 6. This CDR3 reads CAWLFGTGDTEAFF. The CDR3 nucleotides are TGTGCCTGGTTGTTCGGGACAGGGGACACTGAAGCTTTCTTT.

The CDR3 DNA reads TGTGCCAGCAGTGAAGGGACGGGGGTGTATGAGCAGTTCTTC. It encodes CASSEGTGVYEQFF. The rearrangement uses TRBV6-4 and TRBJ2-1; D possibly corresponds to TRBD2 (6 bases). Germline CDR1 and CDR2: MRHNA and SNTAGT. The CDR3 loop spans 14 amino acids. The germline V and J ends were trimmed by 3 bases and 8 bases, with 14 bases remaining between them.

The rearrangement uses TRBV29-1 and TRBJ2-5; TRBD1 aligns across 8 bases. Per the germline V gene, CDR1 is SQVTM and CDR2 is ANQGSEA. This CDR3 comprises 14 residues. V dropped 5 bases and J dropped 5; count of bases not matched to a gene: 10. The CDR3 bases are TGCAGCGTTCGTCTGACAGGGGCCCGGGAGACCCAGTACTTC. Protein product: CSVRLTGARETQYF.

CDR3 protein: CASSLAGGYGYTF. The CDR3 DNA is TGTGCCAGCAGTTTAGCAGGAGGCTATGGCTACACCTTC. The chain is built from TRBV27 and TRBJ1-2; D remains ambiguous. V lost 2 bases, J lost 4 bases, and 8 bases lay in between. The CDR3 loop spans 13 amino acids. CDR1 is MNHEY and CDR2 is SMNVEV in the germline V gene (reference sequence).

The V and J genes are TRBV2 and TRBJ2-7; TRBD2 aligns across 15 bases. This CDR3 region has 16 residues. V was pared by 5 bases and J by 2 bases, with 4 bases of the junction left unmatched. CDR1 is SNHLY, CDR2 FYNNEI, per germline. The CDR3 DNA reads TGTGCCAGCAGTCCCGGGACTAGCGGGAGGCCCTACGAGCAGTACTTC. Translating gives CASSPGTSGRPYEQYF. Full variable domain (rest looked up from reference TRBV2 and TRBJ2-7): EPEVTQTPSHQVTQMGQEVILRCVPISNHLYFYWYRQILGQKVEFLVSFYNNEISEKSEIFDDQFSVERPDGSNFTLKIRSTKLEDSAMYFCASSPGTSGRPYEQYFGPGTRLTVT.

The chain employs TRBV5-1 and TRBJ2-5; perhaps TRBD1 as D (6 bases). Germline V gene lookup returns CDR1 SGHRS and CDR2 YFSETQ. Trimming removed 3 bases at V and 4 bases at J, with 16 bases between. This CDR3 comprises 15 residues. For the CDR3, the DNA is TGCGCCAGCAGCTGGGCAGGGGCTATTGGAGAGACCCAGTACTTC. Amino acids: CASSWAGAIGETQYF.

The chain recombines TRBV7-2 with TRBJ2-2; no clear D gene. The CDR3 runs to 13 residues. Germline CDR1 SGHTA, CDR2 FQGNSA. The V and J ends lost 5 bases and 0 bases respectively, with 4 bases between them. The CDR3 loop is CASSGTNTGELFF. The DNA of the CDR3 is TGTGCCAGCAGCGGGACGAACACCGGGGAGCTGTTTTTT.

Concerning this clone: This specimen includes other DNA sequences encoding the same CDR3. This chain links TRBV2 with TRBJ2-7; the D gene is possibly TRBD2 (6 bases). The CDR3 totals 14 residues. CDR1 SNHLY and CDR2 FYNNEI come from the germline V gene. Trimming shortened V by 6 bases and J by 4 bases, and 16 bases separated the two germline ends. CDR3 protein: CASSFASELYEQYF. The CDR3 nucleotides are TGTGCCAGCAGCTTCGCTAGCGAGTTGTACGAGCAGTACTTC. Using reference TRBV2 and TRBJ2-7 for the parts outside the CDR3, the full variable domain is EPEVTQTPSHQVTQMGQEVILRCVPISNHLYFYWYRQILGQKVEFLVSFYNNEISEKSEIFDDQFSVERPDGSNFTLKIRSTKLEDSAMYFCASSFASELYEQYFGPGTRLTVT.

V usage is TRBV5-4 and J usage is TRBJ2-3, with 12 bases lining up with TRBD2. The CDR3 is 17 residues long. Germline V CDR1 and CDR2: SGHNT, YYREEE (reference sequence). Trimming took 0 bases from V and 4 from J; bases not matched to a gene: 6. CDR3 sequence (DNA): TGTGCCAGCAGCTTGGCCACTAGCGGGGGGATCGCAGATACGCAGTATTTT. Amino acid sequence: CASSLATSGGIADTQYF.

The chain is built from TRBV5-1 and TRBJ1-1; D may be TRBD1 (6 bases). CDR1 SGHRS and CDR2 YFSETQ come from the germline V gene. The length of the CDR3 is 11 residues. V was pared by 5 bases and J by 5 bases, with 7 bases between. In nucleotides, the CDR3 is TGCGCCAGCAGAGGGGGAACTGAAGCTTTCTTT. Translation gives CASRGGTEAFF.

This chain connects TRBV27 to TRBJ2-3; a weak D match, TRBD1 (6 bases). The V and J ends lost 5 bases and 6 bases respectively, with 12 bases between them. This CDR3 region has 13 residues. Germline CDR1 reads MNHEY; CDR2 reads SMNVEV (reference sequence). The CDR3 here is CASSPRQVDTQYF. The CDR3 DNA follows: TGTGCCAGCAGTCCCCGACAGGTCGATACGCAGTATTTT.

The CDR3 loop is CASRTGQWINEKLFF. DNA of the CDR3: TGTGCCAGTAGGACGGGACAGTGGATTAATGAAAAACTGTTTTTT. The chain joins TRBV19 to TRBJ1-4; 7 positions agree with TRBD1. After removal of 6 bases from V and 4 bases from J, the junction contained 8 bases not matched to a gene. Germline V lookup: CDR1 LNHDA, CDR2 SQIVND (reference sequence). The CDR3 length is 15 residues.

CDR3 region: CASSLPTLQETQYF. DNA for the CDR3: TGTGCCAGCAGCCTTCCGACGCTCCAAGAGACCCAGTACTTC. The chain couples TRBV7-8 to TRBJ2-5; D not resolved. Germline values: CDR1 SGHVS, CDR2 FQNEAQ. With 5 bases removed from V and 1 base from J, the gap between germline ends came to 11 bases. This CDR3 is 14 amino acids long. Filled out from reference TRBV7-8 and TRBJ2-5, the complete variable domain reads GAGVSQSPRYKVAKRGQDVALRCDPISGHVSLFWYQQALGQGPEFLTYFQNEAQLDKSGLPSDRFFAERPEGSVSTLKIQRTQQEDSAVYLCASSLPTLQETQYFGPGTRLLVL.